This TCR beta chain came from a study of regulatory T cells in long-lasting Graves disease. Study-wide background: Graves' patients (newly diagnosed) had been on antithyroid drugs under 3 months. Study-wide results and caveats: When disease was persistent, TRBV28, TRBJ1-2 and TRBJ2-5 were the favored segments. TCR diversity in persistent Graves' patients was below that of newly diagnosed ones.

HTBI primers from iRepertoire and Arm-PCR of CDR3 regions yielded the TCR beta libraries. Using its own MiXCR run on the multiplex PCR reads, TCRdb lists one record per CDR3 protein. The sample records some 340,000 distinct CDR3 sequences, approximately 12% being singletons. This clonotype was counted many times. Antigen: not known. Germline V lookup: CDR1 SGHKS, CDR2 YYEKEE (reference sequence). The CDR3 covers 15 residues. V shed 5 bases, J shed 8 bases, and the junction held 13 bases outside the gene matches. Time point reported: newly diagnosed GD, antithyroid drugs for less than 3 months. Preparation of the TCR library used RNA extracted from PBMCs. The sample was also reused in another study, on T cells in Graves' hyperthyroidism and ophthalmopathy. That paper states: The study left out patients who had uncontrolled infection, other autoimmune disease, pregnancy or lactation.

This chain uses TRBV5-5 with TRBJ2-1, with 7 bases aligning to TRBD1. The sequence was collected from a woman aged 18-29 years with Graves disease. Source: peripheral blood mononuclear cells (PBMCs), taken at new diagnosis, from a patient treated with antithyroid drugs. The CDR3 sequence is CASSRGPRIGDEQFF. CDR3 in DNA: TGTGCCAGCAGTAGGGGGCCCAGGATAGGCGATGAGCAGTTCTTC.